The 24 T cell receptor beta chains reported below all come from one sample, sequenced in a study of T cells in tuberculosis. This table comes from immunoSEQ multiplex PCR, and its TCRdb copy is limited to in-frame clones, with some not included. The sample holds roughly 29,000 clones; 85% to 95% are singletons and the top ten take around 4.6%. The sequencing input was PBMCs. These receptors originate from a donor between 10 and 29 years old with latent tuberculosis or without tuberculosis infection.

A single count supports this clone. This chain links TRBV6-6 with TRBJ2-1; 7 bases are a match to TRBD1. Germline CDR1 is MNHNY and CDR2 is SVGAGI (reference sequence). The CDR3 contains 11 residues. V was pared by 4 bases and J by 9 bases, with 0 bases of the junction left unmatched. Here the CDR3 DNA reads TGTGCCAGCAGTTCAGGGGGTGAGCAGTTCTTC. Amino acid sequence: CASSSGGEQFF.

The CDR3 reads CASVTRSYEQYF. The CDR3 coding sequence is TGTGCCAGCGTGACACGCTCCTACGAGCAGTACTTC. The V and J genes are TRBV5-8 and TRBJ2-7; no definite D call. Germline CDR1 and CDR2: SGHTS and YDEGEE. The length of the CDR3 is 12 residues. V lost 7 bases, J lost 0 bases, and 8 bases lay in between.

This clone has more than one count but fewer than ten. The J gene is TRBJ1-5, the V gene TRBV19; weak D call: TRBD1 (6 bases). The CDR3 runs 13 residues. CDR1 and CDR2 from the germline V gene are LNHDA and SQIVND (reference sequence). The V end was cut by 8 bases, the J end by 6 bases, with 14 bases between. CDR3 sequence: CASSGVLGQPQHF. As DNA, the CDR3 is TGTGCCAGTTCAGGGGTTCTGGGTCAGCCCCAGCATTTT.

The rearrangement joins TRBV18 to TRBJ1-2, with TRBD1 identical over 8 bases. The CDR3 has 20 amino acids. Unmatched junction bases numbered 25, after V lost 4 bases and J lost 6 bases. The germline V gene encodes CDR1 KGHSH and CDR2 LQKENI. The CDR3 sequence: CASSHTQEIGQGPGENGYTF. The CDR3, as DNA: TGTGCCAGCTCACACACGCAAGAAATTGGACAGGGACCGGGGGAGAATGGCTACACCTTC.

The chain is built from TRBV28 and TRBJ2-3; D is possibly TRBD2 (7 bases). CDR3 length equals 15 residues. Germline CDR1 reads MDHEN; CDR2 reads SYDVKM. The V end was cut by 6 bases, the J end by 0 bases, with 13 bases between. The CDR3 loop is CASRGRGRSTDTQYF. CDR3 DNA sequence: TGTGCCAGCAGGGGGAGGGGGAGAAGCACAGATACGCAGTATTTT.

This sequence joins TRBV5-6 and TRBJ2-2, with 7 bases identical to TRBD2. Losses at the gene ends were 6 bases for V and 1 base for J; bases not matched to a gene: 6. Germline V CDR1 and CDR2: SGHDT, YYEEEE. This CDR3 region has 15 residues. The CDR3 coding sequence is TGTGCCAGCACCGTCGGGGGGTTGAACACCGGGGAGCTGTTTTTT. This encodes CASTVGGLNTGELFF.

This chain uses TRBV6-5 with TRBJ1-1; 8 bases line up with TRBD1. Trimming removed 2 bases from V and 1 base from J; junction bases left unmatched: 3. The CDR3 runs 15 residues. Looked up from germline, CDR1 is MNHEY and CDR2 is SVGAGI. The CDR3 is CASSYQQGGNTEAFF. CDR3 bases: TGTGCCAGCAGTTACCAACAGGGGGGGAACACTGAAGCTTTCTTT.

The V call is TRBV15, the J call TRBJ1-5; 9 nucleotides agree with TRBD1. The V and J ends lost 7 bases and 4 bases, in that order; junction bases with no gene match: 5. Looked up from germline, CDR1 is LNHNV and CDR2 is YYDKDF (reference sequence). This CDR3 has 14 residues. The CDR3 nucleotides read TGTGCCACCAACTCGGACAGGGGAAATCAGCCCCAGCATTTT. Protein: CATNSDRGNQPQHF.

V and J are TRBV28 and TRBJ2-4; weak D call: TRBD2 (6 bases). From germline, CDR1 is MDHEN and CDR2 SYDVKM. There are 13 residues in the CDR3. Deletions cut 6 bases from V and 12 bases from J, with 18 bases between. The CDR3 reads CASRSGLWGDQYF. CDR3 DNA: TGTGCCAGCAGATCGGGACTGTGGGGCGATCAGTACTTC.

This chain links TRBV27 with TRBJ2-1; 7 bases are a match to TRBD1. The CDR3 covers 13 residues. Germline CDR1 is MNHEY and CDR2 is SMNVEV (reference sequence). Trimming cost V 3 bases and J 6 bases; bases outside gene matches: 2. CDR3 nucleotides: TGTGCCAGCAGTTTGACAGGGAGCAATGAGCAGTTCTTC. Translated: CASSLTGSNEQFF.

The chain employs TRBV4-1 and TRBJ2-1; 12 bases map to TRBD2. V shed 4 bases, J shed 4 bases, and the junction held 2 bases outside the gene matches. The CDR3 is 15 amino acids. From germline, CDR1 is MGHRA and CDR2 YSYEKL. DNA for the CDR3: TGCGCCAGCAGCCTGCTAGCGGGAGGGTACAATGAGCAGTTCTTC. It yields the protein CASSLLAGGYNEQFF.

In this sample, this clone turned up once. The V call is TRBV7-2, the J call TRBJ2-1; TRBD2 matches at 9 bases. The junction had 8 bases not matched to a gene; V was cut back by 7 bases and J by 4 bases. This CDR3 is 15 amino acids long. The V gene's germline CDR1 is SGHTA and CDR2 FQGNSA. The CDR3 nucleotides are TGTGCCAGCACCCCAAGGGCGGGGGGGTACAATGAGCAGTTCTTC. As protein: CASTPRAGGYNEQFF.

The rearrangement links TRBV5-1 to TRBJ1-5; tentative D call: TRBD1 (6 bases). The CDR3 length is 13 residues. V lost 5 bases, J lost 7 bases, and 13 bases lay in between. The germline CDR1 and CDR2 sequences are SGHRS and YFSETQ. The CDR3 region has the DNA TGCGCCAGCAGACAGGGTTTCGAACAGCCCCAGCATTTT. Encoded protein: CASRQGFEQPQHF.

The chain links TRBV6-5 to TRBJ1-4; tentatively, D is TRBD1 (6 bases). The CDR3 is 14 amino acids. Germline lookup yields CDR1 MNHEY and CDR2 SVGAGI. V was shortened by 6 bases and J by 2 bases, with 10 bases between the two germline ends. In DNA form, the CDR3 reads TGTGCCAGCAGCCGCACAGGGACTAATGAAAAACTGTTTTTT. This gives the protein CASSRTGTNEKLFF.

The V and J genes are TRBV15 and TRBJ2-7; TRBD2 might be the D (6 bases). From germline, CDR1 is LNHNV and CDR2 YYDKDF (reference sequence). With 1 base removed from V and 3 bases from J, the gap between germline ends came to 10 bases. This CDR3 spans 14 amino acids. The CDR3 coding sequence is TGTGCCACCAGCAGAGGTCGGGAGATCTACGAGCAGTACTTC. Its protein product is CATSRGREIYEQYF.

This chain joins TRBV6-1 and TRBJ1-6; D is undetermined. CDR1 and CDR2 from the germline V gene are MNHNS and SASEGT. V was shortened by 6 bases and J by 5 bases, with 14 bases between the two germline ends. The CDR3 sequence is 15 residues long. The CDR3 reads CASSPTPTHNSPLHF. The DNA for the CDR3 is TGTGCCAGCAGCCCTACCCCAACCCATAATTCACCCCTCCACTTT.

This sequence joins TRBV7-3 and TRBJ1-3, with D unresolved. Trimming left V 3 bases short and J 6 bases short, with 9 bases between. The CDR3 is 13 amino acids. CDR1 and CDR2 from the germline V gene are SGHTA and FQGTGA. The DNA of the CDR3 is TGTGCCAGCAGCTTCATCGGGGAAAACACCATATATTTT. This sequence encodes CASSFIGENTIYF. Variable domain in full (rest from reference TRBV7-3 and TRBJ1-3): GAGVSQTPSNKVTEKGKYVELRCDPISGHTALYWYRQSLGQGPEFLIYFQGTGAADDSGLPNDRFFAVRPEGSVSTLKIQRTERGDSAVYLCASSFIGENTIYFGEGSWLTVV.

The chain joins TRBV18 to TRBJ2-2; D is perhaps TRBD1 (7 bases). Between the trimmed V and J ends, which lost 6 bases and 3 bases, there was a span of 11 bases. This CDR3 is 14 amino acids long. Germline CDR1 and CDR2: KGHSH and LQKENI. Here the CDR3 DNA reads TGTGCCAGCTCCCGCGGGACAGACACCGGGGAGCTGTTTTTT. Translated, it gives CASSRGTDTGELFF.

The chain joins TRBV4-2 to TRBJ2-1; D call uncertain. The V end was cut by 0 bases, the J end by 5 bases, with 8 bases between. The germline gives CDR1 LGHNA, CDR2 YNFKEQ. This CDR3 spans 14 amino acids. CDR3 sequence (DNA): TGTGCCAGCAGCCAAGATGGCCAGAACAATGAGCAGTTCTTC. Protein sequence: CASSQDGQNNEQFF.

The CDR3 sequence is CSASYNNEQFF. The CDR3 nucleotides are TGCAGTGCTAGTTATAACAATGAGCAGTTCTTC. The rearrangement joins TRBV20-1 to TRBJ2-1, with D unresolved. Germline CDR1 DFQATT, CDR2 SNEGSKA (reference sequence). CDR3 size: 11 residues. Between the trimmed V and J ends, which lost 3 bases and 5 bases, there was a span of 5 bases.

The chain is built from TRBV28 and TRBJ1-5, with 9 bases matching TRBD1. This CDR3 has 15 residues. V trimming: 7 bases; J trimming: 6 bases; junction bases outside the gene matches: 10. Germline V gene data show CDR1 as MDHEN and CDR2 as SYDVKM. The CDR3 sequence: CASNLRDREFQPQHF. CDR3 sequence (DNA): TGTGCCAGCAACCTCCGGGACAGGGAATTTCAGCCCCAGCATTTT.

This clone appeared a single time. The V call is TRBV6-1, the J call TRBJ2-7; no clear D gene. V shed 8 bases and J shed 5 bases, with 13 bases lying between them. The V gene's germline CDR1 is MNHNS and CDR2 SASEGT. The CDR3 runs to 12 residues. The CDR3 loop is CASVGDPNEQYF. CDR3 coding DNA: TGTGCCAGCGTAGGAGACCCCAACGAGCAGTACTTC.

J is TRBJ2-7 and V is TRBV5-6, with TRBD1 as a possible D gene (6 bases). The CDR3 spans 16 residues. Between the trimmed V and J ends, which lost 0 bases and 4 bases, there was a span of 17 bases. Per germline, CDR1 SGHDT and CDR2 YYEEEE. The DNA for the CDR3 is TGTGCCAGCAGCTTGGCTTGGGGAACAGGGAATTACGAGCAGTACTTC. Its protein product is CASSLAWGTGNYEQYF.

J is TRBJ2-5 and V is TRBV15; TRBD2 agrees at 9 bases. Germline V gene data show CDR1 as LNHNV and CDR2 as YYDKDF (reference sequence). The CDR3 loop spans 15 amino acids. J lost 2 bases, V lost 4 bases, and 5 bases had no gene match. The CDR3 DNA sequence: TGTGCCACCAGCACGAGGACTAGCGATCAAGAGACCCAGTACTTC. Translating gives CATSTRTSDQETQYF.